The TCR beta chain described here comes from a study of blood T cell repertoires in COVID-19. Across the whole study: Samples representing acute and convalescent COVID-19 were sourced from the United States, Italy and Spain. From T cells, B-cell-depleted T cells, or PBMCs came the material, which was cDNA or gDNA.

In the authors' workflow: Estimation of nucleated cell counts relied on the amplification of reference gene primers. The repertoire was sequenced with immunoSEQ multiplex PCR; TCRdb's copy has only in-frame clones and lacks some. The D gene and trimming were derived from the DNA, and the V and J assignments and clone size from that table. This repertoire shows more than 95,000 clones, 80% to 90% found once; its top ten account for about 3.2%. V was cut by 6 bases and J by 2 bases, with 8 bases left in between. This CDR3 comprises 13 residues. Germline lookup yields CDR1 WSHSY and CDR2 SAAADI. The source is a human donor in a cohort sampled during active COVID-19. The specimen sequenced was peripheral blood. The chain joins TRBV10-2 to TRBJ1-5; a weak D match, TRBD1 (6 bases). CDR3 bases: TGCGCCAGCAGGGGACACCGCAATCAGCCCCAGCATTTT. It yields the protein CASRGHRNQPQHF.